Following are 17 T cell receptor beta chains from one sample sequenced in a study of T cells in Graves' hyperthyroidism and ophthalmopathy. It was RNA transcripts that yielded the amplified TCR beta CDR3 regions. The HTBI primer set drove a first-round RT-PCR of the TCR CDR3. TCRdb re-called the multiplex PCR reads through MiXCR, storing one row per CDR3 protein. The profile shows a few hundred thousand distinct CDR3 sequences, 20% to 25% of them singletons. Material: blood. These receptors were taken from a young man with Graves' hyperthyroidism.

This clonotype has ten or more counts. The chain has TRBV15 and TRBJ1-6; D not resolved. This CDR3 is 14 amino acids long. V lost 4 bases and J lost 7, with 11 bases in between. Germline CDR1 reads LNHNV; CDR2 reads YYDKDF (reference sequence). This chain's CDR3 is CATSIQENNSPLHF. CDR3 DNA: TGTGCCACCAGCATCCAGGAAAACAATTCACCCCTCCACTTT.

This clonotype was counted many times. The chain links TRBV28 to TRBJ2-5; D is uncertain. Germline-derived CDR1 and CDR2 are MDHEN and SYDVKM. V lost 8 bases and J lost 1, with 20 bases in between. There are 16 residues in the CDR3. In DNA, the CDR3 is TGTGCCAGCCGGACCTCCCTGTCACAGTCCCAAGAGACCCAGTACTTC. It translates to CASRTSLSQSQETQYF. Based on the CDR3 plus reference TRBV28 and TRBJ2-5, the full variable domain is DVKVTQSSRYLVKRTGEKVFLECVQDMDHENMFWYRQDPGLGLRLIYFSYDVKMKEKGDIPEGYSVSREKKERFSLILESASTNQTSMYLCASRTSLSQSQETQYFGPGTRLLVL.

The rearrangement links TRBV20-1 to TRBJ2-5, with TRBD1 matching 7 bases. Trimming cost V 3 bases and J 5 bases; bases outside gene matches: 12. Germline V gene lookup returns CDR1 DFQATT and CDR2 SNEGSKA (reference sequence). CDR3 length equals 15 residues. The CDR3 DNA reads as TGCAGTGCTAGTCCTGTAAACAGGGGTGGGGAGACCCAGTACTTC. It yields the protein CSASPVNRGGETQYF.

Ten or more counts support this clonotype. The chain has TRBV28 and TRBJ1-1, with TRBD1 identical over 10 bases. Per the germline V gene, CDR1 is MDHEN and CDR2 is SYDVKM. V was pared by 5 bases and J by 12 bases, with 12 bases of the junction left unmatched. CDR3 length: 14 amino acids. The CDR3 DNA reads TGTGCCAGCAGTCCGCGGACAGGGGGGCGCATTACTTTCTTT. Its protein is CASSPRTGGRITFF.

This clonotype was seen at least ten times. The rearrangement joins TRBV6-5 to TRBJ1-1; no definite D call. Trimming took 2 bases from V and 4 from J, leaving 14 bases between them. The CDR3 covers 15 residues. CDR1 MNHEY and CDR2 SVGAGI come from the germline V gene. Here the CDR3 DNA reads TGTGCCAGCAGTTACCGTACTTTTGAAACCACTGAAGCTTTCTTT. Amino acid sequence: CASSYRTFETTEAFF.

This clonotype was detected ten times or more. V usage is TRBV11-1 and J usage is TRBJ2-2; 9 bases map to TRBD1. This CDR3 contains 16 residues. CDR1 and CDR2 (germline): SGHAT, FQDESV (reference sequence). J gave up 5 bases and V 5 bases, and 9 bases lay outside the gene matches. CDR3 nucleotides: TGTGCCAGCAGCCCGAAGGGACAGGGTAGTACCGGGGAGCTGTTTTTT. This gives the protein CASSPKGQGSTGELFF.

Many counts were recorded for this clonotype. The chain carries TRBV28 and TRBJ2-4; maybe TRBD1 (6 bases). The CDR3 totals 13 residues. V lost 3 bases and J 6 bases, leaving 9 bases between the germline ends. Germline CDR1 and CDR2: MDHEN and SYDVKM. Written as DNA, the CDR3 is TGTGCCAGCAGTTTTTGGGGGCGAAACATTCAGTACTTC. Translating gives CASSFWGRNIQYF. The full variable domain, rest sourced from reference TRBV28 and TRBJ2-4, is DVKVTQSSRYLVKRTGEKVFLECVQDMDHENMFWYRQDPGLGLRLIYFSYDVKMKEKGDIPEGYSVSREKKERFSLILESASTNQTSMYLCASSFWGRNIQYFGAGTRLSVL.

The DNA of the CDR3 is TGTGCCAGCAGCCGTGACTTTGCGGGGCCTCTGGAGCAGTACTTC. It specifies CASSRDFAGPLEQYF. The chain recombines TRBV6-1 with TRBJ2-7, with D perhaps matching TRBD2 (6 bases). Trimming took 6 bases from V and 7 from J, leaving 22 bases between them. CDR1 MNHNS and CDR2 SASEGT come from the germline V gene. The CDR3 covers 15 residues.

The CDR3 coding sequence is TGTGCCTGGAGTGTATCCCTCGGACGGAGGCCTGCCCCTAACTATGGCTACACCTTC. Translation: CAWSVSLGRRPAPNYGYTF. The chain is built from TRBV30 and TRBJ1-2; D is ambiguous. V dropped 0 bases and J dropped 0 bases, with 23 bases sitting between them. The CDR3 consists of 19 residues. From germline, CDR1 is GTSNPN and CDR2 SVGIG (reference sequence).

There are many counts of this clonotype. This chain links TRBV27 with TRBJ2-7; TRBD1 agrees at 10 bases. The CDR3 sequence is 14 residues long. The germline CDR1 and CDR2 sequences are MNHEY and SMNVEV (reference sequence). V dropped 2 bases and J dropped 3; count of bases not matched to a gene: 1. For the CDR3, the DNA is TGTGCCAGCAGTTTAGGACAGGGGGTCTACGAGCAGTACTTC. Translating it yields CASSLGQGVYEQYF.

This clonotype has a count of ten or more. The CDR3 protein is CASSLIRGDSYEQYF. DNA of the CDR3: TGTGCCAGCAGCTTAATAAGGGGGGACTCCTACGAGCAGTACTTC. V gene TRBV7-6 combines with J gene TRBJ2-7; D may be TRBD1 or TRBD2 (6 bases each). The germline V gene encodes CDR1 SGHVS and CDR2 FNYEAQ. The CDR3 runs to 15 residues. Trimming pared 2 bases from V and 0 bases from J, leaving 11 bases between.

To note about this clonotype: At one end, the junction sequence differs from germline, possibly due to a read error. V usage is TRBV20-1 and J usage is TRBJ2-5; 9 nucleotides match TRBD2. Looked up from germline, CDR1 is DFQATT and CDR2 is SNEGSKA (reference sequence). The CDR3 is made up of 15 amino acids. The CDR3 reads CSAFGRAAGGETEYF. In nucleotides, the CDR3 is TGCAGTGCTTTCGGGCGGGCGGCGGGAGGGGAGACCGAGTACTTC.

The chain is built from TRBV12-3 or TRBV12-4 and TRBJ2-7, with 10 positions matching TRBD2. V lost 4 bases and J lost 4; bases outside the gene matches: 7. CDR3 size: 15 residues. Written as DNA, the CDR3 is TGTGCCAGCAGTTACGAAGTAGCGGGAGGTTACGAGCAGTACTTC. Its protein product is CASSYEVAGGYEQYF.

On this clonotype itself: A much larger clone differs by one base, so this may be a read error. The CDR3 region has the DNA TGTGCCAGCAGTTGGTTGCGGGGCTTTAGCAATCAGCCCCTGCATTTT. Translating gives CASSWLRGFSNQPLHF. This rearrangement joins TRBV28 to TRBJ1-5, with D maybe TRBD1 (5 bases). Germline CDR1 reads MDHEN; CDR2 reads SYDVKM. The CDR3 sequence is 16 residues long. The whole variable domain, remainder taken from reference TRBV28 and TRBJ1-5, is DVKVTQSSRYLVKRTGEKVFLECVQDMDHENMFWYRQDPGLGLRLIYFSYDVKMKEKGDIPEGYSVSREKKERFSLILESASTNQTSMYLCASSWLRGFSNQPLHFGDGTRLSIL.

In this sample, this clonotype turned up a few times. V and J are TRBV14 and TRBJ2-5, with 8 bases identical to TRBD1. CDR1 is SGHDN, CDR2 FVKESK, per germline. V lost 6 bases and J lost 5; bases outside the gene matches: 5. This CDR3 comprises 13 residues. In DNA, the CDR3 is TGTGCCAGCAGACGGACAGGGTGGGAGACCCAGTACTTC. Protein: CASRRTGWETQYF.

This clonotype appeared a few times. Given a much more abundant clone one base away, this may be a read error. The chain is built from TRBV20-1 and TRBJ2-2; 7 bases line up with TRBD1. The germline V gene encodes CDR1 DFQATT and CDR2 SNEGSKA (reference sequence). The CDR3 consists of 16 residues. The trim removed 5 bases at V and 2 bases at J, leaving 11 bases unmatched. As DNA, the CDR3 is TGCAGTGCTCGACGAGCCGGGACAGAAAACACCGGGGAGCTGTTTTTT. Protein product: CSARRAGTENTGELFF.

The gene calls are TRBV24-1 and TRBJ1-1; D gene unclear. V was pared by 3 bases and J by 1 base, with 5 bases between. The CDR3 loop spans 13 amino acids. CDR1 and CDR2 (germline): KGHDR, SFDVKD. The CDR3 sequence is CATSDRRNTEAFF. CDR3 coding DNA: TGTGCCACCAGTGATCGGCGGAACACTGAAGCTTTCTTT.